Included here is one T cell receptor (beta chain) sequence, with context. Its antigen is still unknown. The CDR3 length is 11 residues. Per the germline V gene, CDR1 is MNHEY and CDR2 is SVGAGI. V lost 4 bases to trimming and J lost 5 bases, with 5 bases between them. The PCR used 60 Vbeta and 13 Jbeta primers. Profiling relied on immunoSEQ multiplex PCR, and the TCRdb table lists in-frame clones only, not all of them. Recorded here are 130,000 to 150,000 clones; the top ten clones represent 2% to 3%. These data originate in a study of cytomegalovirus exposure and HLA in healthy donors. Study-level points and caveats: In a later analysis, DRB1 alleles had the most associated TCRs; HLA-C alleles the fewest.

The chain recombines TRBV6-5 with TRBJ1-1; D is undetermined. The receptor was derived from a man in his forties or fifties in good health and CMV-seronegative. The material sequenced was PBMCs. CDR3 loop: CASSSYTEAFF. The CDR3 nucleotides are TGTGCCAGCAGTTCGTATACTGAAGCTTTCTTT.